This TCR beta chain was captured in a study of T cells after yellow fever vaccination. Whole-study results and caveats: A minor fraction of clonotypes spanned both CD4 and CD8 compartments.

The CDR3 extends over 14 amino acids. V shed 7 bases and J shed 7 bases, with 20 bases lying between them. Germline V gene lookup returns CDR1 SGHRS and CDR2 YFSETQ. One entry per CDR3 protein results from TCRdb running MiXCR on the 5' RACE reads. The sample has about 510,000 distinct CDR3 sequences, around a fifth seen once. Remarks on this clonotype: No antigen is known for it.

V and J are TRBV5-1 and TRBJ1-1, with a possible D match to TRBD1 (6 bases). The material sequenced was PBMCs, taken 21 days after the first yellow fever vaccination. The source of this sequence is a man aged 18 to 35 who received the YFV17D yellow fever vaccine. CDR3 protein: CASARQVATGEAFF. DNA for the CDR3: TGCGCCAGCGCCAGACAGGTGGCTACCGGTGAAGCTTTCTTT.